These 14 T cell receptor beta chains were all obtained from the same sample, sequenced in a study of blood T cells in healthy people across ages. The use of a sample-barcoded 5' primer and a J-beta primer mix characterized a second PCR of about 7 to 12 cycles. TCRdb redid the calling of the 5' RACE reads with MiXCR, one entry per CDR3 protein. The sample lists more than 1.4 million distinct CDR3 sequences, approximately 42% seen once, with less than 8% in the top ten. Input material: blood. The source is a woman between 18 and 29 years old in good health.

This clonotype has just a few counts. This chain uses TRBV10-3 with TRBJ2-1; 12 positions match TRBD2. The CDR3 has 17 residues. Germline V CDR1 and CDR2: ENHRY, SYGVKD. With 7 bases clipped from V and 6 bases from J, the junction kept 13 bases outside the gene matches. The CDR3 bases are TGTGCCATCACCCCACTAGCGGGGGGCACTCCGGGCAATGAGCAGTTCTTC. It specifies CAITPLAGGTPGNEQFF.

This rearrangement joins TRBV5-1 to TRBJ1-1, with a possible D match to TRBD1 (6 bases). The CDR3 has 15 amino acids. V was clipped by 4 bases and J by 1 base, with 14 bases between them. The germline CDR1 and CDR2 sequences are SGHRS and YFSETQ. In nucleotides, the CDR3 is TGCGCCAGCAGCCTAGGACAGACTTCGAACACTGAAGCTTTCTTT. It specifies CASSLGQTSNTEAFF.

The CDR3 sequence: CAWSKDGPSYEQYF. In nucleotides, the CDR3 is TGTGCCTGGAGTAAAGACGGTCCCTCCTACGAGCAGTACTTC. This chain joins TRBV30 and TRBJ2-7; D gene ambiguous. V dropped 2 bases and J dropped 0 bases, with 11 bases sitting between them. Germline V gene data show CDR1 as GTSNPN and CDR2 as SVGIG (reference sequence). CDR3 length: 14 residues.

The gene calls are TRBV5-1 and TRBJ2-1, with D unresolved. V dropped 0 bases and J dropped 9 bases, with 7 bases sitting between them. Looked up from germline, CDR1 is SGHRS and CDR2 is YFSETQ. The CDR3 sequence is 12 residues long. CDR3 in amino acids: CASSLVETEQFF. As DNA, the CDR3 is TGCGCCAGCAGCTTGGTAGAAACTGAGCAGTTCTTC.

This chain joins TRBV20-1 and TRBJ2-7; 16 nucleotides agree with TRBD2. The ends lost 5 bases at V and 3 bases at J; junction bases unmatched: 10. The CDR3 length is 17 residues. Germline V gene data show CDR1 as DFQATT and CDR2 as SNEGSKA (reference sequence). CDR3 protein: CSALGTSGGAKDYEQYF. The CDR3 DNA follows: TGCAGTGCTTTAGGGACTAGCGGGGGGGCGAAGGACTACGAGCAGTACTTC.

The chain combines TRBV12-3 or TRBV12-4 with TRBJ2-1; D is undetermined. Trimming removed 5 bases from V and 4 bases from J, with 15 bases in between. There are 15 residues in the CDR3. The CDR3 DNA reads as TGTGCCAGCAGTACCTCAGGCGCAGCTTACAATGAGCAGTTCTTC. It is translated as CASSTSGAAYNEQFF.

Only one count was recorded for this clonotype. Compared with germline, one end of the junction differs, possibly owing to a read error. The gene calls are TRBV5-1 and TRBJ1-4, with D maybe TRBD1 (6 bases). CDR3 size: 17 residues. Germline V lookup: CDR1 SGHRS, CDR2 YFSETQ. The CDR3 loop is CVSSSEQGGFFNEKLFF. The CDR3 DNA reads TGCGTCAGCAGCTCCGAACAGGGAGGTTTCTTTAATGAAAAACTGTTTTTT.

This chain connects TRBV5-1 to TRBJ2-5; D is unclear. Germline CDR1 and CDR2: SGHRS and YFSETQ. The CDR3 sequence is 13 residues long. V gave up 5 bases and J gave up 2 bases, with 10 bases separating them. CDR3 nucleotide sequence: TGCGCCAGCAGGTGGGAATTACAAGAGACCCAGTACTTC. Translated: CASRWELQETQYF.

Only a few counts were recorded for this clonotype. The chain is built from TRBV6-5 and TRBJ2-4; D tentatively reads TRBD1 or TRBD2 (7 bases each). V gave up 0 bases and J gave up 0 bases, with 15 bases separating them. CDR1 is MNHEY and CDR2 is SVGAGI in the germline V gene. This CDR3 has 18 amino acids. This chain's CDR3 is CASSYSYSGGGAKNIQYF. The CDR3 nucleotides read TGTGCCAGCAGTTACTCCTATTCAGGGGGGGGAGCCAAAAACATTCAGTACTTC.

The chain has TRBV7-2 and TRBJ2-5, with D unresolved. The CDR3 contains 16 residues. Germline lookup yields CDR1 SGHTA and CDR2 FQGNSA. The V end lost 1 base, the J end lost 11 bases, and 23 bases lay between the germline ends. The chain's CDR3 is CASSLGYVNGYNEQYF. The CDR3 DNA reads as TGTGCCAGCAGCTTAGGCTACGTGAACGGCTACAATGAGCAGTACTTC.

This clonotype was observed once. The V call is TRBV18, the J call TRBJ2-7; the D gene is possibly TRBD2 (6 bases). Trimming took off 6 bases at V and 7 bases at J, with 28 bases between the two ends. The CDR3 loop spans 17 amino acids. Per the germline V gene, CDR1 is KGHSH and CDR2 is LQKENI. For the CDR3, the DNA is TGTGCCAGCTCTGACCTTTCGGACGGGAGTATATCGGGGGAGCAGTACTTC. Its translation is CASSDLSDGSISGEQYF.

This clonotype has a handful of counts. The gene calls are TRBV12-3 or TRBV12-4 and TRBJ2-1; possible D gene TRBD1, 6 bases. The CDR3 runs 15 residues. Deletions cut 6 bases from V and 6 bases from J, with 18 bases between. CDR3 sequence: CASSPGQYLVNEQFF. As DNA, the CDR3 is TGTGCCAGCAGCCCGGGACAATACTTAGTCAATGAGCAGTTCTTC.

This clonotype was detected a few times. The chain employs TRBV10-3 and TRBJ1-2, with 8 positions matching TRBD1. The germline CDR1 and CDR2 sequences are ENHRY and SYGVKD. The CDR3 has 15 residues. V lost 5 bases, J lost 4 bases, and 9 bases stayed unmatched. The CDR3 nucleotides are TGTGCCATCAGTAGTGGACAGGGCGAAACCTATGGCTACACCTTC. Translating gives CAISSGQGETYGYTF.

This clonotype was detected a few times. This chain uses TRBV6-1 with TRBJ1-2; TRBD1 might be the D (6 bases). The CDR3 contains 15 residues. Germline V gene data show CDR1 as MNHNS and CDR2 as SASEGT. V was pared by 0 bases and J by 8 bases, with 16 bases between. CDR3 amino acids: CASSEAGQGTRGYTF. The CDR3, as DNA: TGTGCCAGCAGTGAAGCTGGGCAGGGGACTCGGGGCTACACCTTC.